A single sample is the source of the 26 T cell receptor beta chains below, sequenced in a study of blood T cell repertoires in COVID-19. The protocol was immunoSEQ multiplex PCR, while the TCRdb copy is restricted to in-frame clones and leaves out a portion. The data hold 60,000 to 70,000 clones, with 91% observed a single time. The sequenced material came from peripheral blood. These receptors all come from a human donor in a cohort sampled during active COVID-19.

The chain recombines TRBV18 with TRBJ2-2; tentative D call: TRBD2 (5 bases). In germline, CDR1 is KGHSH, CDR2 LQKENI. The CDR3 runs to 16 residues. V shed 2 bases and J shed 7 bases, with 17 bases lying between them. The chain's CDR3 is CASSPISGGRYGELFF. CDR3 DNA: TGTGCCAGCTCACCAATAAGCGGCGGGCGGTACGGGGAGCTGTTTTTT.

This chain connects TRBV3-1 (or the pseudogene TRBV3-2) to TRBJ2-3, with 8 bases identical to TRBD1. The germline V gene has CDR1 LGHDT and CDR2 YNNKEL (reference sequence). The CDR3 is 18 amino acids. Trimming removed 3 bases from V and 6 bases from J; junction bases left unmatched: 17. CDR3 protein: CASSHQTRGTGGSDTQYF. CDR3 DNA sequence: TGTGCCAGCAGCCATCAAACTCGCGGGACAGGTGGTTCGGATACGCAGTATTTT.

This chain links TRBV2 with TRBJ2-3; 7 nucleotides align to TRBD2. Germline trimming cut 10 bases from V and 5 bases from J; bases unmatched to any gene: 9. The CDR3 sequence is 13 residues long. Germline lookup yields CDR1 SNHLY and CDR2 FYNNEI. The CDR3 region is CATRLASVDTQYF. In DNA form, the CDR3 reads TGTGCCACACGACTAGCTTCTGTAGATACGCAGTATTTT.

The chain is built from TRBV6-2 or TRBV6-3 and TRBJ2-1; D perhaps matches TRBD1 (6 bases). The CDR3 length is 14 residues. Germline-derived CDR1 and CDR2 are MNHEY and SVGEGT. Deletions cut 5 bases from V and 6 bases from J, with 14 bases between. CDR3 nucleotide sequence: TGTGCCAGCAGTCAGTCTACAGGGTTCAATGAGCAGTTCTTC. It is translated as CASSQSTGFNEQFF.

The rearrangement joins TRBV7-6 to TRBJ2-2; 11 bases are a match to TRBD2. The CDR3 is 16 amino acids. Germline assignment: CDR1 SGHVS and CDR2 FNYEAQ. V trimming: 4 bases; J trimming: 1 base; junction bases outside the gene matches: 2. CDR3 in DNA: TGTGCCAGCAGCTCCACTAGCGGGGGGAACACCGGGGAGCTGTTTTTT. Protein: CASSSTSGGNTGELFF.

This rearrangement joins TRBV5-1 to TRBJ2-7; no reliable D call. This CDR3 has 14 amino acids. The V and J ends lost 4 bases and 6 bases respectively, with 17 bases between them. CDR1 SGHRS and CDR2 YFSETQ come from the germline V gene. CDR3 region: CASSTFSSRGEQYF. CDR3 nucleotides: TGCGCCAGCAGCACGTTTTCGAGTCGAGGCGAGCAGTACTTC.

The chain is built from TRBV18 and TRBJ1-3; D call uncertain. The germline CDR1 and CDR2 sequences are KGHSH and LQKENI. The CDR3 runs 15 residues. Trimming took 0 bases from V and 0 from J, leaving 6 bases between them. DNA of the CDR3: TGTGCCAGCTCACCACCCTTCCCCTCTGGAAACACCATATATTTT. This encodes CASSPPFPSGNTIYF. Full variable domain (outside the CDR3, taken from reference TRBV18 and TRBJ1-3): NAGVMQNPRHLVRRRGQEARLRCSPMKGHSHVYWYRQLPEEGLKFMVYLQKENIIDESGMPKERFSAEFPKEGPSILRIQQVVRGDSAAYFCASSPPFPSGNTIYFGEGSWLTVV.

The chain joins TRBV5-4 to TRBJ2-5; D is possibly TRBD2 (7 bases). This CDR3 contains 15 residues. V was clipped by 10 bases and J by 2 bases, with 21 bases between them. Germline V lookup: CDR1 SGHNT, CDR2 YYREEE (reference sequence). The CDR3 loop is CAVVREGGLQETQYF. CDR3 bases: TGTGCCGTAGTAAGGGAGGGGGGTCTTCAAGAGACCCAGTACTTC.

V and J are TRBV6-2 or TRBV6-3 and TRBJ1-1; the match to TRBD1 covers 8 bases. The CDR3 totals 17 residues. The trim removed 2 bases at V and 5 bases at J, leaving 13 bases unmatched. CDR1 and CDR2 from the germline V gene are MNHEY and SVGEGT. CDR3 protein: CASSYPRQGRSITEAFF. In DNA, the CDR3 is TGTGCCAGCAGTTACCCAAGACAGGGGAGGTCGATAACTGAAGCTTTCTTT.

The V call is TRBV28, the J call TRBJ2-7, with 9 bases aligning to TRBD2. The V gene end was trimmed by 7 bases and the J gene end by 6 bases; junction bases not matched to a gene: 10. CDR3 length: 14 residues. Germline V lookup: CDR1 MDHEN, CDR2 SYDVKM. The DNA of the CDR3 is TGTGCCAGCACCCTTAGCGGGAGTCAACGCGAGCAGTACTTC. This encodes CASTLSGSQREQYF.

V is TRBV6-2 or TRBV6-3 and J is TRBJ2-3, with 12 bases fitting TRBD2. Losses at the gene ends were 2 bases for V and 5 bases for J; bases not matched to a gene: 5. Germline CDR1 MNHEY, CDR2 SVGEGT. CDR3 length equals 16 residues. CDR3 sequence (DNA): TGTGCCAGCAGTTACCCTAGCGGGAGGGTTGAAGATACGCAGTATTTT. It specifies CASSYPSGRVEDTQYF.

The V gene is TRBV18, the J gene TRBJ2-1; 11 positions match TRBD2. This CDR3 comprises 16 residues. Germline CDR1 reads KGHSH; CDR2 reads LQKENI. V shed 2 bases, J shed 3 bases, and the junction held 3 bases outside the gene matches. The CDR3 DNA reads TGTGCCAGCTCACCAAGCGGGACTAGCGGCTACAATGAGCAGTTCTTC. Amino acid sequence: CASSPSGTSGYNEQFF.

This clone was counted only a few times. V gene TRBV11-2 combines with J gene TRBJ2-7; D is possibly TRBD1 (6 bases). Germline V gene sequence: CDR1 SGHAT, CDR2 FQNNGV. V lost 3 bases and J 6 bases, leaving 12 bases between the germline ends. This CDR3 is built from 13 residues. Here the CDR3 DNA reads TGTGCCAGCAGCTTCCTGACAGGCTCCGAGCAGTACTTC. It is translated as CASSFLTGSEQYF.

This clone appeared a single time. The chain employs TRBV6-8 and TRBJ2-5; possible D gene TRBD1, 6 bases. The CDR3 is 14 amino acids. Germline-derived CDR1 and CDR2 are MNHGY and SAAAGT. V was clipped by 2 bases and J by 0 bases, with 7 bases between them. CDR3 in DNA: TGTGCCAGCAGTTACACAGGGTACCAAGAGACCCAGTACTTC. Protein sequence: CASSYTGYQETQYF.

The CDR3 DNA reads as TGTGCCAGCAGCTTAGGACAGGGGGGTCCCTACGAGCAGTACTTC. This translates into CASSLGQGGPYEQYF. This chain uses TRBV7-2 with TRBJ2-7, with TRBD1 matching 9 bases. With 1 base clipped from V and 2 bases from J, the junction kept 3 bases outside the gene matches. The CDR3 is made up of 15 amino acids. Per the germline V gene, CDR1 is SGHTA and CDR2 is FQGNSA.

The chain has TRBV20-1 and TRBJ2-1, with 7 positions matching TRBD1. V was clipped by 3 bases and J by 3 bases; unmatched bases: 2. Germline V lookup: CDR1 DFQATT, CDR2 SNEGSKA (reference sequence). The CDR3 consists of 13 residues. CDR3 bases: TGCAGTGCTAGTGGGGACAGCTACAATGAGCAGTTCTTC. It codes for CSASGDSYNEQFF.

The rearrangement links TRBV6-6 to TRBJ1-5; 7 nucleotides agree with TRBD1. CDR3 length: 16 residues. Germline CDR1 and CDR2: MNHNY and SVGAGI (reference sequence). V was clipped by 8 bases and J by 0 bases; unmatched bases: 10. CDR3 DNA: TGTGCCAGCCGGGACAGACTATCTTATAGCAATCAGCCCCAGCATTTT. Amino acid sequence: CASRDRLSYSNQPQHF.

V is TRBV7-9 and J is TRBJ1-2; D is perhaps TRBD1 (5 bases). The CDR3 extends over 14 amino acids. Germline V gene lookup returns CDR1 SEHNR and CDR2 FQNEAQ (reference sequence). Trimming shortened V by 5 bases and J by 1 base, and 11 bases separated the two germline ends. This CDR3 is CASSLIGGNYGYTF. The CDR3 nucleotides read TGTGCCAGCAGCCTAATCGGGGGTAACTATGGCTACACCTTC. The whole variable domain, remainder taken from reference TRBV7-9 and TRBJ1-2, is DTGVSQNPRHKITKRGQNVTFRCDPISEHNRLYWYRQTLGQGPEFLTYFQNEAQLEKSRLLSDRFSAERPKGSFSTLEIQRTEQGDSAMYLCASSLIGGNYGYTFGSGTRLTVV.

This clone was seen once. This chain links TRBV6-2 or TRBV6-3 with TRBJ1-5; no clear D gene. The CDR3 runs 13 residues. Germline V lookup: CDR1 MNHEY, CDR2 SVGEGT. The V gene lost 6 bases and the J gene lost 5 bases, with 11 bases spanning the gap. CDR3 nucleotides: TGTGCCAGCAGCCCCGGGGTCTATCAGCCCCAGCATTTT. Translating gives CASSPGVYQPQHF.

The J gene is TRBJ2-1, the V gene TRBV5-8, with a possible D match to TRBD2 (6 bases). The V and J ends lost 3 bases and 5 bases respectively, with 15 bases between them. The germline gives CDR1 SGHTS, CDR2 YDEGEE. CDR3 length equals 15 residues. This chain's CDR3 is CASSWERLANNEQFF. The CDR3, as DNA: TGTGCCAGCAGCTGGGAGCGGCTAGCGAACAATGAGCAGTTCTTC.

This sequence joins TRBV7-2 and TRBJ2-3, with D perhaps TRBD2 (5 bases). Trimming shortened V by 2 bases and J by 6 bases, and 9 bases separated the two germline ends. This CDR3 region has 13 residues. CDR1 is SGHTA, CDR2 FQGNSA, per germline. The CDR3 nucleotides read TGTGCCAGCAGCTTATACTTAGCGGATACGCAGTATTTT. This gives the protein CASSLYLADTQYF.

This clone was picked up many times. The identical CDR3 is also encoded by other nucleotide sequences in the sample. The chain couples TRBV6-5 to TRBJ2-7, with 8 bases that match TRBD2. Germline lookup yields CDR1 MNHEY and CDR2 SVGAGI. With 4 bases clipped from V and 0 bases from J, the junction kept 8 bases outside the gene matches. CDR3 length equals 16 residues. The CDR3 loop is CASSSIAGRSSYEQYF. For the CDR3, the DNA is TGTGCCAGCAGTTCTATAGCGGGACGCAGCTCCTACGAGCAGTACTTC.

This clone showed up just once. This chain uses TRBV5-1 with TRBJ2-7; 8 nucleotides line up with TRBD1. The CDR3 runs 15 residues. The junction had 5 bases not matched to a gene; V was cut back by 0 bases and J by 3 bases. Germline V gene lookup returns CDR1 SGHRS and CDR2 YFSETQ. The DNA for the CDR3 is TGCGCCAGCAGCTTGGTCGCAGGGGGCAACTACGAGCAGTACTTC. Translating it yields CASSLVAGGNYEQYF. The full variable domain, rest sourced from reference TRBV5-1 and TRBJ2-7, is KAGVTQTPRYLIKTRGQQVTLSCSPISGHRSVSWYQQTPGQGLQFLFEYFSETQRNKGNFPGRFSGRQFSNSRSEMNVSTLELGDSALYLCASSLVAGGNYEQYFGPGTRLTVT.

This rearrangement joins TRBV29-1 to TRBJ2-1; 7 nucleotides line up with TRBD1. Germline V lookup: CDR1 SQVTM, CDR2 ANQGSEA. The CDR3 is 14 residues long. Germline trimming cut 4 bases from V and 9 bases from J; bases unmatched to any gene: 12. Written as DNA, the CDR3 is TGCAGCGTTGCTCAAGGGGGCGTTTTTAGTGAGCAGTTCTTC. It yields the protein CSVAQGGVFSEQFF.

The chain employs TRBV7-8 and TRBJ1-4; D gene ambiguous. CDR3 size: 12 residues. Per the germline V gene, CDR1 is SGHVS and CDR2 is FQNEAQ. Trimming cost V 5 bases and J 4 bases, with 5 bases left between them. The CDR3 DNA is TGTGCCAGCAGCCCCCTTAATGAAAAACTGTTTTTT. This sequence encodes CASSPLNEKLFF.

CDR3 in DNA: TGTGCCATCAGTGAGTCACAGGGGGCCGGGGGCACTGAAGCTTTCTTT. Translating gives CAISESQGAGGTEAFF. The chain employs TRBV10-3 and TRBJ1-1, with 9 nucleotides matching TRBD1. The CDR3 runs to 16 residues. Germline CDR1 is ENHRY and CDR2 is SYGVKD. V shed 0 bases, J shed 4 bases, and the junction held 6 bases outside the gene matches.